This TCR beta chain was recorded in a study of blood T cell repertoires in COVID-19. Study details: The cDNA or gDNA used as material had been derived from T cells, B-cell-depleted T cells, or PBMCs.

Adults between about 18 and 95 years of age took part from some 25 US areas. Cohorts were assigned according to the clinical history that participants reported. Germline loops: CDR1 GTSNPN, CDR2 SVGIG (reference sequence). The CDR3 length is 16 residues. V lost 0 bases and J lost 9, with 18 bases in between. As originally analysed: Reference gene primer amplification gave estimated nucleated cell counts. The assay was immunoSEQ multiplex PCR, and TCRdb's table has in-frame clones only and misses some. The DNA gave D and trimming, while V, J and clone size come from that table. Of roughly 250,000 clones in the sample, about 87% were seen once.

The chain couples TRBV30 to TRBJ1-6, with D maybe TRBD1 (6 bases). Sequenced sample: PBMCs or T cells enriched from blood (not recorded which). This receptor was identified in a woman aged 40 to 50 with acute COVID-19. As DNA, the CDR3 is TGTGCCTGGAGTGTCTTATCTGGGGGCTCGGGTTCACCCCTCCACTTT. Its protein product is CAWSVLSGGSGSPLHF.